These T cell receptor beta chains were read from a single sample in a study of blood T cell repertoires in COVID-19. Some clones are missing from TCRdb's copy, which holds only in-frame ones; the method was immunoSEQ multiplex PCR. Altogether some 70,000 clones are present, roughly 81% being singletons, with the ten largest covering approximately 22%. What was sequenced was peripheral blood. These receptors all come from an older woman with acute or convalescent COVID-19. CDR3s include the opening cysteine and the closing phenylalanine or tryptophan. D genes are given only for firm matches. The listing skips clone size in some rows; elsewhere it reads once, few, many or a size class.

TGTGCCAGCAGTTTTCAGGGGAGAGGGCCCTCCACAGATACGCAGTATTTT,CASSFQGRGPSTDTQYF,NA,NA,TRBV28,TRBJ2-3
TGTGCCAGCAGACTTGTAGCGGGAGGAACGCAAGAGACCCAGTACTTC,CASRLVAGGTQETQYF,TRBD2,NA,TRBV2,TRBJ2-5
TGTGCCAGCAGCGCCGGGACAGGCTACAATGAGCAGTTCTTC,CASSAGTGYNEQFF,TRBD1,NA,TRBV7-2,TRBJ2-1
TGTGCCAGTAGTATCCTTGGGGGCGTATTTGCCAAAAACATTCAGTACTTC,CASSILGGVFAKNIQYF,NA,NA,TRBV19,TRBJ2-4
TGTGCCACCCGGGACGGGGGTTATTCACCCCTCCACTTT,CATRDGGYSPLHF,NA,NA,TRBV28,TRBJ1-6
TGCGCCAGCAGCTTAATACTAGCGGGGCCTTCCTACGAGCAGTACTTC,CASSLILAGPSYEQYF,TRBD2,NA,TRBV5-1,TRBJ2-7
TGCGCCAGCAGCTTGGGAGCCGGGCAGTTCTTC,CASSLGAGQFF,NA,NA,TRBV5-1,TRBJ2-1
TGTGCCAGCAGCCCACCGCGATCGAACACTGAAGCTTTCTTT,CASSPPRSNTEAFF,NA,NA,TRBV9,TRBJ1-1
TGTGCCAGCAACCCCGGGACTAGGACAGGCGAGCAGTACTTC,CASNPGTRTGEQYF,NA,NA,TRBV9,TRBJ2-7
TGTGCCATCAGCCTAGTAGGAGATACGCAGTATTTT,CAISLVGDTQYF,NA,NA,TRBV10-3,TRBJ2-3
TGTGCCAGCAGTTACAGGACAGTTCTCGGCTACACCTTC,CASSYRTVLGYTF,NA,NA,TRBV6-5,TRBJ1-2
TGTGCCAGCAGTCCCTGGATATTCGAGGATTCACCCCTCCACTTT,CASSPWIFEDSPLHF,NA,NA,TRBV27,TRBJ1-6
TGTGCCAGCAGTGAAGTACAGGCCACCGGGGAGCTGTTTTTT,CASSEVQATGELFF,NA,NA,TRBV6-1,TRBJ2-2
TGTGCCAGCAAGCGACAGGGTCTCAATCAGCCCCAGCATTTT,CASKRQGLNQPQHF,TRBD1,NA,TRBV28,TRBJ1-5
TGTGCCAGCAGCTCCCCTCGGGTCCCTGAAGCTTTCTTT,CASSSPRVPEAFF,NA,few,TRBV11-3,TRBJ1-1
TGTGCCAGCAGCCCACTTAAGCCGGTTTCTGGAAACACCATATATTTT,CASSPLKPVSGNTIYF,NA,NA,TRBV11-3,TRBJ1-3
TGTGCCAGCAGCCCCCGCATTGACAGCTATAATTCACCCCTCCACTTT,CASSPRIDSYNSPLHF,NA,NA,TRBV9,TRBJ1-6
TGCGCGGGCAGCCCGAGCTCTGGAAACACCATATATTTT,CAGSPSSGNTIYF,NA,NA,TRBV18,TRBJ1-3
TGTGCCAGCAGACCCGGCTCGGCGGGCGGTGAGCAGTTCTTC,CASRPGSAGGEQFF,NA,NA,TRBV11-3,TRBJ2-1
TGTGCCAGCTCACCACTAGGGGGAAGGATAGCCAAAAACATTCAGTACTTC,CASSPLGGRIAKNIQYF,NA,NA,TRBV18,TRBJ2-4
TGTGCCAGCAGCCCCGGCCGGGGCTCCTATAATTCACCCCTCCACTTT,CASSPGRGSYNSPLHF,NA,NA,TRBV5-6,TRBJ1-6
TGTGCCAGCAGCTCACAGGGGGTGGACACTGAAGCTTTCTTT,CASSSQGVDTEAFF,TRBD1,NA,TRBV6-5,TRBJ1-1
TGCGCCAGCAGCCAATCTCTCCGGGACAGGGAAGCTTTCTTT,CASSQSLRDREAFF,TRBD1,NA,TRBV4-1,TRBJ1-1
TGTGCCAGCAGCCGTGACACGAACGGCTCACCCCTCCACTTT,CASSRDTNGSPLHF,NA,NA,TRBV6-5,TRBJ1-6
TGTGCCAGCAGTTCACGGACAGTCTATGGCTACACCTTC,CASSSRTVYGYTF,NA,NA,TRBV28,TRBJ1-2
TGTGCCAGCAGCCCCGGTGGTAGCGGGTGGGAGCAGTTCTTC,CASSPGGSGWEQFF,TRBD2,NA,TRBV7-3,TRBJ2-1
TGTGCCAGCTCAACCACCGCAGGTCAGCCCCAGCATTTT,CASSTTAGQPQHF,NA,once,TRBV18,TRBJ1-5